The present T cell receptor (beta chain) was sequenced within a study of T cells after yellow fever vaccination. Study-wide points: Abundant clonotypes (contaminants from the bulk population) could be present in FACS-sorted repertoires.

Germline V gives CDR1 MNHEY, CDR2 SMNVEV (reference sequence). CDR3 length equals 18 residues. V lost 1 base to trimming and J lost 2 bases, with 15 bases between them. Comments on this clonotype: Its antigen is still unknown.

Template switching with 5'RACE generated the TCR cDNA and added a universal primer site and UMIs. TCRdb re-called the 5' RACE reads through MiXCR, storing one row per CDR3 protein. The sample lists about 310,000 distinct CDR3 sequences, around 3.9% occurring once. The chain carries TRBV27 and TRBJ2-6; a weak D match, TRBD1 (5 bases). This sample comprised PBMCs, obtained on the day of the yellow fever booster vaccination. The receptor's source is a man in his late teens or twenties who received the YFV17D yellow fever vaccine. The DNA for the CDR3 is TGTGCCAGCAGTTTATACCCAGGGAAGGCTACTGGGGCCAACGTCCTGACTTTC. This sequence encodes CASSLYPGKATGANVLTF.